A selection of T cell receptor beta chains follows, all from one sample in a study of a mutant IDH1 vaccine in newly diagnosed glioma. Generated by immunoSEQ multiplex PCR, the TCRdb table keeps only in-frame clones and is missing some. The sample has tens of thousands of clones; approximately 80% are singletons. These TCRs' antigens remain unknown. Sample: PBMCs, taken from a glioma patient whose treatment included an IDH1 peptide vaccine. The receptors come from a man in his thirties or forties with glioma. Both conserved end residues are part of each CDR3. A D gene is named only where the DNA matches it firmly.

v_call	j_call	cdr3_length	d_call	cdr3_aa
TRBV11-3	TRBJ1-1	13	NA	CASSLEGHTEAFF
TRBV19	TRBJ2-7	16	NA	CASSMTWDRSSYEQYF
TRBV15	TRBJ2-1	14	NA	CAIDSGSSYNEQFF
TRBV5-4	TRBJ1-1	15	TRBD1	CASSLGQGGYTEAFF
TRBV6-1	TRBJ1-6	15	NA	CASSEISSYNSPLHF
TRBV9	TRBJ2-2	15	NA	CASSGAGHLTGELFF
TRBV5-1	TRBJ2-1	15	NA	CASSLGGLSYNEQFF
TRBV9	TRBJ2-1	16	NA	CASSSGGGSSYNEQFF
TRBV4-1	TRBJ1-1	17	NA	CASSPSYRLRWSTEAFF
TRBV6-6	TRBJ2-7	15	TRBD2	CASRPYGTIEYEQYF